These 22 T cell receptor beta chains came from one sample sequenced in a study of blood T cell repertoires in COVID-19. Assay: immunoSEQ multiplex PCR; the TCRdb copy retains only in-frame clones and omits some. The profile shows around 100,000 clones, about 80% of them singletons. Sequenced input: peripheral blood. The receptors come from an older man with active or convalescent COVID-19.

The chain joins TRBV2 to TRBJ1-1, with D possibly matching TRBD1 (6 bases). V lost 3 bases and J 5 bases, leaving 13 bases between the germline ends. The germline CDR1 and CDR2 sequences are SNHLY and FYNNEI. This CDR3 has 14 residues. Here the CDR3 DNA reads TGTGCCAGCAGTGAGGGGGCGATGGCTACTGAAGCTTTCTTT. Its protein product is CASSEGAMATEAFF.

This clone was detected a few times. V usage is TRBV27 and J usage is TRBJ1-5; D not resolved. The CDR3 runs to 12 residues. Germline CDR1 MNHEY, CDR2 SMNVEV (reference sequence). Trimming cost V 4 bases and J 6 bases, with 7 bases left between them. The CDR3 DNA reads as TGTGCCAGCAGTTCCGGTGGTCAGCCCCAGCATTTT. This translates into CASSSGGQPQHF.

This sequence joins TRBV11-2 and TRBJ2-7; 10 bases match TRBD2. This CDR3 contains 16 residues. The V segment lost 2 bases and the J segment 7 bases; nucleotides outside the gene matches: 11. Germline CDR1 reads SGHAT; CDR2 reads FQNNGV. CDR3 DNA: TGTGCCAGCAGCTTAAGAGCGGGAGGGCCTATTTGGGAGCAGTACTTC. It codes for CASSLRAGGPIWEQYF.

The chain recombines TRBV5-5 with TRBJ1-1; unclear D gene. Per germline, CDR1 SGHKS and CDR2 YYEKEE (reference sequence). This CDR3 has 16 residues. Trimming took 2 bases from V and 1 from J, leaving 15 bases between them. For the CDR3, the DNA is TGTGCCAGCAGCTTCCGGGAGATGAGGACGAACACTGAAGCTTTCTTT. This encodes CASSFREMRTNTEAFF.

J is TRBJ2-7 and V is TRBV20-1; D is undetermined. CDR3 length: 11 amino acids. Germline V gives CDR1 DFQATT, CDR2 SNEGSKA (reference sequence). The V end was cut by 6 bases, the J end by 0 bases, with 6 bases between. The CDR3, as DNA: TGCAGTGCCCCAAACTCCTACGAGCAGTACTTC. Its translation is CSAPNSYEQYF.

The V gene is TRBV7-6, the J gene TRBJ2-2; 14 positions match TRBD2. V shed 2 bases, J shed 6 bases, and the junction held 5 bases outside the gene matches. CDR1 and CDR2 from the germline V gene are SGHVS and FNYEAQ. This CDR3 contains 17 residues. The CDR3 coding sequence is TGTGCCAGCAGCTTACTGGCGGGACTAGCGGGAGCCGGGGAGCTGTTTTTT. It is translated as CASSLLAGLAGAGELFF.

The V and J genes are TRBV7-2 and TRBJ2-3; D unresolved. Germline CDR1 and CDR2: SGHTA and FQGNSA. The CDR3 loop spans 13 amino acids. V was pared by 4 bases and J by 2 bases, with 7 bases between. Here the CDR3 reads CASSSRFTDTQYF. The CDR3, as DNA: TGTGCCAGCAGCTCCCGGTTCACAGATACGCAGTATTTT.

This sequence joins TRBV5-5 and TRBJ1-1, with D unresolved. CDR3 length: 13 residues. Deletions cut 1 base from V and 6 bases from J, with 10 bases between. In germline, CDR1 is SGHKS, CDR2 YYEKEE (reference sequence). The CDR3 protein is CASSLWPTAEAFF. The CDR3 nucleotides read TGTGCCAGCAGCTTGTGGCCCACCGCTGAAGCTTTCTTT.

The V and J genes are TRBV4-1 and TRBJ2-1; 8 nucleotides line up with TRBD2. The V gene's germline CDR1 is MGHRA and CDR2 YSYEKL. This CDR3 comprises 17 residues. V shed 1 base and J 3 bases; nucleotides not matched to a gene: 8. CDR3 amino acids: CASSQGAEGLDYNEQFF. In DNA, the CDR3 is TGCGCCAGCAGCCAAGGGGCAGAGGGACTAGACTACAATGAGCAGTTCTTC.

This chain uses TRBV21-1 with TRBJ1-4; the DNA was not compared with TRBD1, the D call given in the table. TRBV21-1 constitutes a pseudogene. This CDR3 has 14 residues. This chain's CDR3 is CASSLDREGEKLFF. CDR3 DNA sequence: TGTGCCAGCAGCCTGGACAGGGAGGGCGAAAAACTGTTTTTT.

V and J are TRBV6-5 and TRBJ2-5, with a possible D match to TRBD2 (6 bases). The germline V gene encodes CDR1 MNHEY and CDR2 SVGAGI. With 8 bases removed from V and 2 bases from J, the gap between germline ends came to 18 bases. This CDR3 comprises 15 residues. CDR3 bases: TGTGCCAGCTCCCCCCAGGGTAGCGGACAAGAGACCCAGTACTTC. Protein: CASSPQGSGQETQYF.

The genes are TRBV30 and TRBJ1-6; TRBD1 agrees at 9 bases. J gave up 7 bases and V 6 bases, and 4 bases lay outside the gene matches. Per the germline V gene, CDR1 is GTSNPN and CDR2 is SVGIG (reference sequence). The CDR3 totals 13 residues. The CDR3 nucleotides read TGTGCCTGCCCGACAGGGGGAAATTCACCCCTCCACTTT. This encodes CACPTGGNSPLHF.

This clone was observed once. The chain is built from TRBV12-3 or TRBV12-4 and TRBJ1-2; D not certain. The CDR3 consists of 13 residues. The V end lost 4 bases, the J end lost 3 bases, and 9 bases lay between the germline ends. DNA for the CDR3: TGTGCCAGCAGTTCCATTTCAGACTATGGCTACACCTTC. It yields the protein CASSSISDYGYTF.

This clone has just a few counts. The chain couples TRBV5-1 to TRBJ1-1, with a possible D match to TRBD1 (5 bases). CDR1 and CDR2 from the germline V gene are SGHRS and YFSETQ. Between the trimmed V and J ends, which lost 0 bases and 2 bases, there was a span of 8 bases. There are 14 residues in the CDR3. CDR3 in amino acids: CASSLVGGNTEAFF. CDR3 in DNA: TGCGCCAGCAGCTTGGTCGGGGGAAACACTGAAGCTTTCTTT. Using reference TRBV5-1 and TRBJ1-1 for the parts outside the CDR3, the full variable domain is KAGVTQTPRYLIKTRGQQVTLSCSPISGHRSVSWYQQTPGQGLQFLFEYFSETQRNKGNFPGRFSGRQFSNSRSEMNVSTLELGDSALYLCASSLVGGNTEAFFGQGTRLTVV.

In its sample, this clone was seen once. The chain is built from TRBV2 and TRBJ1-5; maybe TRBD1 (5 bases). Trimming took off 0 bases at V and 5 bases at J, with 8 bases between the two ends. This CDR3 has 14 residues. CDR1 SNHLY and CDR2 FYNNEI come from the germline V gene. For the CDR3, the DNA is TGTGCCAGCAGTGAAGCTCAGGGCTATCAGCCCCAGCATTTT. It codes for CASSEAQGYQPQHF.

The chain couples TRBV2 to TRBJ1-1; D remains unclear. V lost 3 bases and J 2 bases, leaving 10 bases between the germline ends. This CDR3 is built from 14 residues. Germline V gene lookup returns CDR1 SNHLY and CDR2 FYNNEI. The CDR3 DNA reads as TGTGCCAGCAGTGAGGCCAACAGAAACACTGAAGCTTTCTTT. It specifies CASSEANRNTEAFF.

This rearrangement joins TRBV9 to TRBJ2-3; a weak D match, TRBD1 (5 bases). The CDR3 totals 15 residues. Germline CDR1 reads SGDLS; CDR2 reads YYNGEE. The V and J ends lost 6 bases and 3 bases respectively, with 17 bases between them. CDR3 sequence: CASTLGPPGTDTQYF. The CDR3 DNA is TGTGCCAGCACCTTGGGGCCCCCAGGGACAGATACGCAGTATTTT. Full variable domain (missing parts from reference TRBV9 and TRBJ2-3): DSGVTQTPKHLITATGQRVTLRCSPRSGDLSVYWYQQSLDQGLQFLIQYYNGEERAKGNILERFSAQQFPDLHSELNLSSLELGDSALYFCASTLGPPGTDTQYFGPGTRLTVL.

This chain uses TRBV6-7 with TRBJ2-1; the D gene is possibly TRBD2 (6 bases). TRBV6-7 is an ORF, and what it does is uncertain. V was shortened by 0 bases and J by 3 bases, with 12 bases between the two germline ends. The length of the CDR3 is 16 residues. CDR3 in amino acids: CASSYSTGGDYNEQFF. The CDR3 region has the DNA TGTGCCAGCAGTTACTCGACCGGGGGAGACTACAATGAGCAGTTCTTC.

The CDR3 coding sequence is TGCGCCAGCAGTCAACCCGGGACTAGCGGGGGGGAGCAGTACTTC. Its translation is CASSQPGTSGGEQYF. This sequence joins TRBV23-1 and TRBJ2-7; 15 nucleotides line up with TRBD2. TRBV23-1 is an open reading frame whose function is uncertain. The CDR3 runs 15 residues. J gave up 7 bases and V 2 bases, and 3 bases lay outside the gene matches.

The chain combines TRBV5-6 with TRBJ1-5, with a possible D match to TRBD1 (5 bases). This CDR3 has 14 residues. The germline CDR1 and CDR2 sequences are SGHDT and YYEEEE. With 2 bases removed from V and 1 base from J, the gap between germline ends came to 7 bases. The CDR3, as DNA: TGTGCCAGCAGCTTCTACAGGAGCAATCAGCCCCAGCATTTT. Its translation is CASSFYRSNQPQHF.

The chain joins TRBV20-1 to TRBJ1-1; 9 positions match TRBD1. This CDR3 is 15 amino acids long. Per the germline V gene, CDR1 is DFQATT and CDR2 is SNEGSKA (reference sequence). V was clipped by 3 bases and J by 3 bases; unmatched bases: 8. CDR3 DNA: TGCAGTGCTAGTATCGGGACAGGGACCCACACTGAAGCTTTCTTT. As protein: CSASIGTGTHTEAFF.

The rearrangement uses TRBV5-1 and TRBJ2-3; TRBD2 matches at 10 bases. Germline-derived CDR1 and CDR2 are SGHRS and YFSETQ. CDR3 length equals 17 residues. The V and J ends lost 4 bases and 3 bases, in that order; junction bases with no gene match: 11. The CDR3 sequence: CASSLSPSGSSTDTQYF. CDR3 nucleotides: TGCGCCAGCAGCCTCTCACCTAGCGGGAGTAGTACAGATACGCAGTATTTT.